This T cell receptor beta chain was captured in a study of blood T cells in healthy people across ages (dated by TCRdb to the mid-2010s). For context, the study as a whole: In model experiments, template switching captured roughly one uniquely barcoded TCR beta cDNA molecule for every two T cells. Age-related changes in TCR beta repertoire diversity were measured in the study by deep sequencing normalized with unique cDNA molecular identifiers. The donors were split into four age groups: young (average around 16 years), middle-aged (roughly 42), aged (approximately 60) and long-lived (more than 80). To avoid experimental bias, donors of different ages were randomly spread across the sequencing lanes. Two additional independent replicas of 1 million unique cDNA reads from the same blood draw were analyzed for two donors (one aged 18 to 30 and one aged 80 or older).

Receptor libraries were prepared by 5' RACE. Sequencing relied on an Illumina HiSeq 2500. A second roughly 6 to 12 cycle PCR used a sample-barcoded 5' primer and a J-beta primer mix. A unique molecular identifier was introduced onto each TCR beta cDNA molecule by a template-switch 5' adaptor carrying 12 random nucleotides. At least 2.5 million CDR3-containing paired-end reads were obtained from each sample. First-strand cDNA synthesis was performed from all RNA using the Mint cDNA synthesis kit, with priming by a TRBC-specific oligonucleotide. All cDNA was treated with uracil-DNA glycosylase and then went through a first 18-cycle PCR with the universal primers M1SS and BC2_uni_R. Per the source publication's procedure: For normalization, 1 million high-quality reads were randomly selected from each sample, with every read carrying a distinct molecular identifier. Instead of being binned into consensus sequences, reads with shared molecular identifiers were discarded. MiTCR, with a Q25 quality threshold and the strictest error-elimination algorithm, was used for CDR3 identification, clonotype clustering and error correction. A nonparametric unseen species model with Euler transformation was used to estimate lower-bound total TCR beta diversity. Using fastp trimming at Q25 and MiXCR clonotype assembly, TCRdb reanalyzed the public sequencing data and kept in-frame beta chains. Rows merge per CDR3 protein into single entries with the most common DNA and genes. The V and J calls and clone size come from TCRdb's table, not from the authors' own analysis. This sample has approximately 810,000 distinct CDR3 sequences in its table, and more than 25% of those were observed once. The ten largest clonotypes hold 17% of the sample.

Trimming removed 4 bases from V and 6 bases from J, leaving 9 bases between the germline ends. The CDR3 runs 12 amino acids, cysteine and phenylalanine included. The entry retains the CDR3 DNA only, 36 bases that are in frame from base 1. What the research found in general, with its limitations: Because profiling used bulk unsorted PBMCs, naive and antigen-experienced compartments could not be compared conclusively. Compared with the aged group, more naive CD4+ T cells, fewer expanded clones and increased TCR diversity were shown by the long-lived group, suggesting age selection. Because the CMV infection status of the donors was unknown, age-related changes in expanded clonotypes may potentially have been confounded. There was a strong correlation between observed TCR beta diversity and the percentage of naive T cells measured by flow cytometry. Observed TCR beta diversity per million T cells fell roughly linearly with age, and a significant reduction was already apparent by age about 38. Estimates of total diversity based on one million sequenced T cells were regarded as lower bounds and as underestimates.

This clonotype was counted at least ten times. Its antigen target is currently unknown. The record has no base qualities; no much larger clone is one base away. Systemically healthy Caucasian individuals from Russia, approximately 39 in total and aged roughly 6 to 95 years, were included as donors. Around 9.9 milliliters of peripheral blood were collected from each donor into EDTA-treated Vacutainer tubes. Ficoll-Paque density-gradient centrifugation was used to isolate PBMCs, with at least 6.5 million obtained per sample. Total RNA, at least 6 micrograms per sample, was extracted from PBMCs with Trizol reagent. Naive CD45RAhigh/CD27high T cell percentages were measured by flow cytometry on a PBMC aliquot from every donor.

The receptor was isolated from a woman of 80 years or more in good health. The rearranged chain carries TRBV12-3 or TRBV12-4 and TRBJ1-2; tentative D gene TRBD1, with 5 bases matching. The specimen was blood. CDR3 region: CASSSPGNGYTF. The nucleotide sequence reads TGTGCCAGCAGTTCCCCAGGGAATGGCTACACCTTC.